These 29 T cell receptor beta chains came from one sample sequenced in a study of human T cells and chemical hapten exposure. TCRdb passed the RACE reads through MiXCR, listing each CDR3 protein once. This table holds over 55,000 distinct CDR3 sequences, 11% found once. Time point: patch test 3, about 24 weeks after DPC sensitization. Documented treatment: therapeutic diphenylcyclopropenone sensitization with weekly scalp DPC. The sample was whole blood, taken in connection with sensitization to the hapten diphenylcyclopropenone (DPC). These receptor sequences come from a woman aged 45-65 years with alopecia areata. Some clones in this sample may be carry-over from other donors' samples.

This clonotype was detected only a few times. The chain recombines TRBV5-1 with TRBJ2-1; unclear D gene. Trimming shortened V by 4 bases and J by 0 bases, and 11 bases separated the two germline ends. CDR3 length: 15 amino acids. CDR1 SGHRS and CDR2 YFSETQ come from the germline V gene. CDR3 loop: CASSGTKNSYNEQFF. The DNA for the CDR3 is TGCGCCAGCAGCGGCACGAAGAACTCCTACAATGAGCAGTTCTTC.

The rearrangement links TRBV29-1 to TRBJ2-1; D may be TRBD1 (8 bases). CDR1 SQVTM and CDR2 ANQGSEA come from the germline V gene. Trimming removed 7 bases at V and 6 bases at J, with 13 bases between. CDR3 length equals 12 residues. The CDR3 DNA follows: TGCAGCGCTAACAGGGGGGGCAATGAGCAGTTCTTC. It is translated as CSANRGGNEQFF.

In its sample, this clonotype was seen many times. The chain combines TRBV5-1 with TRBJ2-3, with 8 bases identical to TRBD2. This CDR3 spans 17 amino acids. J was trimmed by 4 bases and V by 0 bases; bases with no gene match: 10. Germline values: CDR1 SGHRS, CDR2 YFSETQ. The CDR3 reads CASSLAGDAGGSDTQYF. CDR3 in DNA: TGCGCCAGCAGCTTGGCCGGGGATGCGGGAGGATCAGATACGCAGTATTTT.

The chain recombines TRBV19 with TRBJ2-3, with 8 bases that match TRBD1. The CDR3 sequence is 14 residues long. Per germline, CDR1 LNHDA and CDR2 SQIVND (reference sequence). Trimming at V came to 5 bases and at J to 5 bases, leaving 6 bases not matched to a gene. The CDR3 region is CASSPDRGRDTQYF. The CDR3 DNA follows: TGTGCCAGTAGTCCCGACAGGGGTAGAGATACGCAGTATTTT.

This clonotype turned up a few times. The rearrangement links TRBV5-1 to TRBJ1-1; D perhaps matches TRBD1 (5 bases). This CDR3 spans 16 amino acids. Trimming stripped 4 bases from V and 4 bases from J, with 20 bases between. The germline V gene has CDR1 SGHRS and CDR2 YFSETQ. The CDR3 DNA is TGCGCCAGCAGCCCTATCCCCGGGACTCCGGGCACTGAAGCTTTCTTT. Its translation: CASSPIPGTPGTEAFF.

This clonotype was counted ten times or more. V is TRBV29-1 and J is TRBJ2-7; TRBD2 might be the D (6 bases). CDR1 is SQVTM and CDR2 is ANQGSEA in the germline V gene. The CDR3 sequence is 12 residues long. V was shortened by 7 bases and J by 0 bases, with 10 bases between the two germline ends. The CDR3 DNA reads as TGCAGCGGGGGGGATTTCTCCTACGAGCAGTACTTC. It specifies CSGGDFSYEQYF.

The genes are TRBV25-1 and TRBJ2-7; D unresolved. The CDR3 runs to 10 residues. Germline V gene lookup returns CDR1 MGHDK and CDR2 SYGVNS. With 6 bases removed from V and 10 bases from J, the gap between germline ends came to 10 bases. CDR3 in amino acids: CASSPEEQYF. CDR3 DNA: TGTGCCAGCAGCCCCGAAGAACAGTACTTC.

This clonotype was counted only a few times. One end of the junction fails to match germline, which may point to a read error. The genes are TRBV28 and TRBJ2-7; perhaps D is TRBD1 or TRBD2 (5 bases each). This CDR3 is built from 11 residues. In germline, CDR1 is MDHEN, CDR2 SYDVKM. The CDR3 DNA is TGTGCCAGCGCCAAAACGGGACGGAAGATATTC. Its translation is CASAKTGRKIF.

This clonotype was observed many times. CDR3 protein: CASSLLAGYNEQFF. CDR3 DNA: TGTGCCAGCAGCTTATTAGCAGGGTACAATGAGCAGTTCTTC. The chain is built from TRBV7-9 and TRBJ2-1; tentatively, D is TRBD1 (5 bases). CDR3 length equals 14 residues. V dropped 2 bases and J dropped 4 bases, with 9 bases sitting between them. CDR1 is SEHNR and CDR2 is FQNEAQ in the germline V gene (reference sequence). Filled out from reference TRBV7-9 and TRBJ2-1, the complete variable domain reads DTGVSQNPRHKITKRGQNVTFRCDPISEHNRLYWYRQTLGQGPEFLTYFQNEAQLEKSRLLSDRFSAERPKGSFSTLEIQRTEQGDSAMYLCASSLLAGYNEQFFGPGTRLTVL.

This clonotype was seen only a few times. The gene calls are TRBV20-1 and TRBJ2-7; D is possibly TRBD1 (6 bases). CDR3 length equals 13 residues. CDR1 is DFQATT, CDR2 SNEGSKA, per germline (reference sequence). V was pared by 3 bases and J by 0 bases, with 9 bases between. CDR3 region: CSASDRSSYEQYF. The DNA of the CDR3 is TGCAGTGCTAGTGACAGGAGCTCCTACGAGCAGTACTTC.

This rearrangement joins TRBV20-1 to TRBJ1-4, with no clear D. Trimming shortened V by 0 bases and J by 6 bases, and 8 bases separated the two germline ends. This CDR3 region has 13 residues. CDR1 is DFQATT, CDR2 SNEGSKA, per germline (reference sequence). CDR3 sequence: CSARDTRDEKLFF. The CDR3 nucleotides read TGCAGTGCTAGAGATACTAGGGATGAAAAACTGTTTTTT.

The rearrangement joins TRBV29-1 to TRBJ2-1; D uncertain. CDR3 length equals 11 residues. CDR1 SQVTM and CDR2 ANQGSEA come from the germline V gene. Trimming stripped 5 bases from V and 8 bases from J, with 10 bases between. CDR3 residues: CSVWFTHEQFF. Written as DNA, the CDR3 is TGCAGCGTTTGGTTTACCCATGAGCAGTTCTTC.

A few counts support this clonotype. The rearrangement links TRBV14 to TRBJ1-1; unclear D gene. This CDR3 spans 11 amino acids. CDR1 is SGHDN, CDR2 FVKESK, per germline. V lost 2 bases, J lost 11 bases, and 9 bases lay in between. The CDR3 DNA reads TGTGCCAGCAGCCAAAACCGGGTGGCTTTCTTT. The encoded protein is CASSQNRVAFF.

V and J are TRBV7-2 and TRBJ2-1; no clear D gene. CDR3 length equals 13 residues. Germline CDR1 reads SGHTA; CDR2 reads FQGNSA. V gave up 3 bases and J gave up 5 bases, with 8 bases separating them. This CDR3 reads CASSFTANNEQFF. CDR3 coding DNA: TGTGCCAGCAGCTTTACAGCTAACAATGAGCAGTTCTTC. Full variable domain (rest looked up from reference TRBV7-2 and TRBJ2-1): GAGVSQSPSNKVTEKGKDVELRCDPISGHTALYWYRQSLGQGLEFLIYFQGNSAPDKSGLPSDRFSAERTGGSVSTLTIQRTQQEDSAVYLCASSFTANNEQFFGPGTRLTVL.

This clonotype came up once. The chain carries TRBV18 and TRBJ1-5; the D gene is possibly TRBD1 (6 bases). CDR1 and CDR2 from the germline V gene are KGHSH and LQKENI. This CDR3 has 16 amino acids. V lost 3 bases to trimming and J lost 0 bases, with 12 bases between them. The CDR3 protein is CASSPAGTLSNQPQHF. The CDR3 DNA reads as TGTGCCAGCTCACCGGCCGGGACACTTAGCAATCAGCCCCAGCATTTT. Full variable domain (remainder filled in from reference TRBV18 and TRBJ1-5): NAGVMQNPRHLVRRRGQEARLRCSPMKGHSHVYWYRQLPEEGLKFMVYLQKENIIDESGMPKERFSAEFPKEGPSILRIQQVVRGDSAAYFCASSPAGTLSNQPQHFGDGTRLSIL.

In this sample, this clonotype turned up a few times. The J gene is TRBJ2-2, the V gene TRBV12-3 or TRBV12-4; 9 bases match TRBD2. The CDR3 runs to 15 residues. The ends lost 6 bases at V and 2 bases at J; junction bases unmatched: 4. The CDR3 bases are TGTGCCAGCAGGGCGGGACTAGCCAACACCGGGGAGCTGTTTTTT. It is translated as CASRAGLANTGELFF.

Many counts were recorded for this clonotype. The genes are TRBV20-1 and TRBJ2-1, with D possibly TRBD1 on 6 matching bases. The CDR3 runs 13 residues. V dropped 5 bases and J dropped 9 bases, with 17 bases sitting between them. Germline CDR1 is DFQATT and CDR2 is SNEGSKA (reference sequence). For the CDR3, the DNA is TGCAGTGCTGGTCCCACAGGGTCGGTTGAGCAGTTCTTC. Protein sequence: CSAGPTGSVEQFF.

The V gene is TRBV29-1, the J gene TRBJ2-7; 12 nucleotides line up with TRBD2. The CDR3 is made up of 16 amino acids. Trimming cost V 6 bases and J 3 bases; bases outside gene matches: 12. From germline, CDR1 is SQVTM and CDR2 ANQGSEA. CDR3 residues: CSVLTPTSGSFYEQYF. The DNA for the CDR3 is TGCAGCGTCCTAACCCCGACTAGCGGGAGTTTCTACGAGCAGTACTTC.

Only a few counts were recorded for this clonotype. The CDR3 sequence is CASSPPGNANQPQHF. CDR3 nucleotide sequence: TGTGCCAGCAGCCCCCCCGGGAACGCAAATCAGCCCCAGCATTTT. The chain employs TRBV3-1 and TRBJ1-5; D gene uncertain. The CDR3 is made up of 15 amino acids. CDR1 LGHDT and CDR2 YNNKEL come from the germline V gene (reference sequence). Between the trimmed V and J ends, which lost 4 bases and 4 bases, there was a span of 14 bases.

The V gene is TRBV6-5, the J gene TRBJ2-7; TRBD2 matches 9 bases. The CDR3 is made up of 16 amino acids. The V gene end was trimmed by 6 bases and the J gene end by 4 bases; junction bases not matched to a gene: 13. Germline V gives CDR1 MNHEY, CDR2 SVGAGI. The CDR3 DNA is TGTGCCAGCAGCAACACCGTTCCCGCGGGAGGGTACGAGCAGTACTTC. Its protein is CASSNTVPAGGYEQYF.

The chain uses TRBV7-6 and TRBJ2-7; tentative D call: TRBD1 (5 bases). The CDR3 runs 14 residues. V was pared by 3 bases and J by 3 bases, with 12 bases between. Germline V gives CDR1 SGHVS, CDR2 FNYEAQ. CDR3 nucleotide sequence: TGTGCCAGCAGCTTGACAGATACGCACTACGAGCAGTACTTC. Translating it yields CASSLTDTHYEQYF. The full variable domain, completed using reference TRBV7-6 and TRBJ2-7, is GAGVSQSPRYKVTKRGQDVALRCDPISGHVSLYWYRQALGQGPEFLTYFNYEAQQDKSGLPNDRFSAERPEGSISTLTIQRTEQRDSAMYRCASSLTDTHYEQYFGPGTRLTVT.

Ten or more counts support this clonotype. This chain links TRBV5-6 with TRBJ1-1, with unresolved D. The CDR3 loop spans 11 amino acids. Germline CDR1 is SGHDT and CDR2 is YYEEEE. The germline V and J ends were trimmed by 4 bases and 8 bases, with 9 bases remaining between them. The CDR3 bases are TGTGCCAGCAGCGTGGGCTTCGAAGCTTTCTTT. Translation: CASSVGFEAFF. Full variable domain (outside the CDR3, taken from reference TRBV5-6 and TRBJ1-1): DAGVTQSPTHLIKTRGQQVTLRCSPKSGHDTVSWYQQALGQGPQFIFQYYEEEERQRGNFPDRFSGHQFPNYSSELNVNALLLGDSALYLCASSVGFEAFFGQGTRLTVV.

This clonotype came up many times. The CDR3 DNA reads TGCGCCAGCAGCTTGGCGGGGACTAGCGGGAGTCCAGATACGCAGTATTTT. Translating it yields CASSLAGTSGSPDTQYF. This chain links TRBV5-1 with TRBJ2-3; 14 bases line up with TRBD2. The CDR3 consists of 17 residues. J lost 4 bases, V lost 0 bases, and 4 bases had no gene match. CDR1 is SGHRS, CDR2 YFSETQ, per germline.

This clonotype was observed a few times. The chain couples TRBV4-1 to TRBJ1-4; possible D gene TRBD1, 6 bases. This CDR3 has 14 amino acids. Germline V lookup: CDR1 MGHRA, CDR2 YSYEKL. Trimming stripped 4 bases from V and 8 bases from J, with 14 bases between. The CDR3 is CASSPDSGREKLFF. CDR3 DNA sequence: TGCGCCAGCAGCCCGGACAGTGGTCGGGAAAAACTGTTTTTT.

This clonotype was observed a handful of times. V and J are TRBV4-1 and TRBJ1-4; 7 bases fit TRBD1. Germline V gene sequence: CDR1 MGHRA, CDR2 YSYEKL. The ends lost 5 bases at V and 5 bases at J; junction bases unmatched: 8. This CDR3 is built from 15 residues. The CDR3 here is CASSSRTGLNEKLFF. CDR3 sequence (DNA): TGCGCCAGCAGCTCCCGGACAGGTTTGAATGAAAAACTGTTTTTT.

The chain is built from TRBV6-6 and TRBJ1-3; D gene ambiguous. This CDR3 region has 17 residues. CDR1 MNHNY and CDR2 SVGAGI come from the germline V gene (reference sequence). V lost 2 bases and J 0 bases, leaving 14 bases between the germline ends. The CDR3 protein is CASSYRAAMVSGNTIYF. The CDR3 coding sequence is TGTGCCAGCAGTTACCGGGCAGCCATGGTCTCTGGAAACACCATATATTTT.

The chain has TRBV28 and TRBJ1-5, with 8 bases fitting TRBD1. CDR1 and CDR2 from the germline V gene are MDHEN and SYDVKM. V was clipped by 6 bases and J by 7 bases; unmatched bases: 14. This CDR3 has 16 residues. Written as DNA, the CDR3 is TGTGCCAGCAGCTCGCAGGGGGCGCGGGTCAAGCAGCCCCAGCATTTT. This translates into CASSSQGARVKQPQHF.

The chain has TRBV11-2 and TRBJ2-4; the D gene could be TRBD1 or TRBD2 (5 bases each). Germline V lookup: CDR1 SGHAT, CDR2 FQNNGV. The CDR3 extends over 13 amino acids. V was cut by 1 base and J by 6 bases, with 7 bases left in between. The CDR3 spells CASSLGDPNIQYF. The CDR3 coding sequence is TGTGCCAGCAGCTTAGGGGACCCAAACATTCAGTACTTC.

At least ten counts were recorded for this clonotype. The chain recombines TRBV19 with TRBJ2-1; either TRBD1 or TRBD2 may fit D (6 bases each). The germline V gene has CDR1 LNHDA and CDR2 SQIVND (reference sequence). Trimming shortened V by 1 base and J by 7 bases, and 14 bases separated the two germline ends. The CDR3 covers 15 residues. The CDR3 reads CASSIGGAPLNEQFF. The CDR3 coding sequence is TGTGCCAGTAGTATAGGGGGGGCTCCGCTTAATGAGCAGTTCTTC.